The 26 T cell receptor beta chains reported below all come from one sample, sequenced in a study of blood T cells in healthy people across ages. A second about 6 to 12 cycle PCR used barcoded and J-beta primers. MiXCR was run by TCRdb on the 5' RACE reads, yielding one entry per CDR3 protein. The sample yields 380,000 or so distinct CDR3 sequences, roughly half seen once. Sequencing was carried out using blood. These receptor sequences come from a man in his sixties in good health.

This clonotype turned up a few times. The gene calls are TRBV6-6 and TRBJ2-7; 7 bases are a match to TRBD1. The J segment lost 1 base and the V segment lost 2 bases, leaving 2 bases of the junction unmatched. The CDR3 loop spans 14 amino acids. CDR1 MNHNY and CDR2 SVGAGI come from the germline V gene (reference sequence). The DNA of the CDR3 is TGTGCCAGCAGTTACGGGACAGCTTCCTACGAGCAGTACTTC. Translating gives CASSYGTASYEQYF.

V usage is TRBV6-5 and J usage is TRBJ2-1; D might be TRBD2 (5 bases). Germline values: CDR1 MNHEY, CDR2 SVGAGI. CDR3 length: 14 amino acids. Trimming stripped 8 bases from V and 1 base from J, with 12 bases between. The CDR3 is CASAARASYNEQFF. DNA for the CDR3: TGTGCCAGCGCAGCGCGGGCATCCTACAATGAGCAGTTCTTC.

The rearrangement uses TRBV12-3 or TRBV12-4 and TRBJ2-1; 9 positions agree with TRBD1. The ends lost 6 bases at V and 10 bases at J; junction bases unmatched: 13. The CDR3 is made up of 15 amino acids. In DNA, the CDR3 is TGTGCCAGCAGATTGAATTCGGGACAGGGTCAAGAGCAGTTCTTC. It codes for CASRLNSGQGQEQFF.

V usage is TRBV20-1 and J usage is TRBJ2-5; D possibly corresponds to TRBD2 (6 bases). The length of the CDR3 is 15 residues. V lost 1 base, J lost 1 base, and 13 bases lay in between. Germline V gene lookup returns CDR1 DFQATT and CDR2 SNEGSKA (reference sequence). CDR3 bases: TGCAGTGCTAGAGGACTAGTCCAGCGCCAAGAGACCCAGTACTTC. Amino acids: CSARGLVQRQETQYF.

This clonotype has only a few counts. DNA for the CDR3: TGCGCCAGCAGCCCTGACCCGGGGGGCTCCTACAATGAGCAGTTCTTC. It yields the protein CASSPDPGGSYNEQFF. The gene calls are TRBV5-1 and TRBJ2-1, with 7 bases aligning to TRBD2. The CDR3 loop spans 16 amino acids. Per the germline V gene, CDR1 is SGHRS and CDR2 is YFSETQ. The J segment lost 0 bases and the V segment lost 4 bases, leaving 7 bases of the junction unmatched.

This clonotype was picked up a small number of times. This chain connects TRBV6-2 or TRBV6-3 to TRBJ2-1; TRBD1 aligns across 9 bases. Trimming at V came to 8 bases and at J to 8 bases, leaving 22 bases not matched to a gene. The germline CDR1 and CDR2 sequences are MNHEY and SVGEGT. The CDR3 consists of 18 residues. The CDR3 spells CASSDRGGTGRRLHEQFF. The CDR3 coding sequence is TGTGCCAGCTCTGACAGGGGGGGGACCGGCCGCCGGTTGCATGAGCAGTTCTTC.

This clonotype has only a few counts. The V call is TRBV7-2, the J call TRBJ2-7, with TRBD2 matching over 12 bases. V was pared by 7 bases and J by 6 bases, with 13 bases of the junction left unmatched. Germline loops: CDR1 SGHTA, CDR2 FQGNSA. CDR3 length: 16 amino acids. The CDR3 DNA sequence: TGTGCCAGCACCCCCGGACTAGCGGGAACAGGTGGCGAGCAGTACTTC. This translates into CASTPGLAGTGGEQYF.

The chain uses TRBV13 and TRBJ1-1, with D possibly being TRBD1 (5 bases). Germline V gene sequence: CDR1 PRHDT, CDR2 FYEKMQ (reference sequence). The CDR3 runs to 13 residues. The V gene lost 2 bases and the J gene lost 12 bases, with 16 bases spanning the gap. The CDR3 DNA reads TGTGCCAGCAGCTTATCAGGGACGTTGATGACTTTCTTT. Translation gives CASSLSGTLMTFF.

V usage is TRBV27 and J usage is TRBJ1-2; the D is unclear. The CDR3 consists of 15 residues. Germline V gene sequence: CDR1 MNHEY, CDR2 SMNVEV (reference sequence). V shed 5 bases and J shed 2 bases, with 15 bases lying between them. The CDR3 region is CASSLVERGNYGYTF. CDR3 nucleotides: TGTGCCAGCAGTCTGGTGGAGCGCGGCAACTATGGCTACACCTTC.

Many counts were recorded for this clonotype. This chain connects TRBV20-1 to TRBJ2-7, with 9 bases lining up with TRBD1. The CDR3 has 12 amino acids. Germline V CDR1 and CDR2: DFQATT, SNEGSKA (reference sequence). Unmatched junction bases numbered 1, after V lost 3 bases and J lost 4 bases. The CDR3 protein is CSARTGGYEQYF. In DNA, the CDR3 is TGCAGTGCTAGGACAGGGGGTTACGAGCAGTACTTC.

This chain joins TRBV10-3 and TRBJ2-4, with 8 bases identical to TRBD1. The V gene's germline CDR1 is ENHRY and CDR2 SYGVKD. With V trimmed by 2 bases and J by 4 bases, 4 bases remained unmatched. The CDR3 is 15 residues long. The CDR3 loop reads CAISEGQGAKNIQYF. For the CDR3, the DNA is TGTGCCATCAGTGAGGGGCAGGGGGCTAAAAACATTCAGTACTTC.

V and J are TRBV7-9 and TRBJ2-1; 7 nucleotides match TRBD2. CDR1 SEHNR and CDR2 FQNEAQ come from the germline V gene (reference sequence). The CDR3 loop spans 12 amino acids. V shed 3 bases and J 14 bases; nucleotides not matched to a gene: 7. CDR3 sequence (DNA): TGTGCCAGCAGCTTTGAGCGGGGAGGGGAGTTCTTC. This sequence encodes CASSFERGGEFF. Full variable domain (missing parts from reference TRBV7-9 and TRBJ2-1): DTGVSQNPRHKITKRGQNVTFRCDPISEHNRLYWYRQTLGQGPEFLTYFQNEAQLEKSRLLSDRFSAERPKGSFSTLEIQRTEQGDSAMYLCASSFERGGEFFGPGTRLTVL.

The chain joins TRBV20-1 to TRBJ2-3, with 14 nucleotides matching TRBD2. V shed 4 bases and J 5 bases; nucleotides not matched to a gene: 2. Germline lookup yields CDR1 DFQATT and CDR2 SNEGSKA (reference sequence). The CDR3 runs to 14 residues. CDR3 DNA: TGCAGTGCTAAGACTAGCGGGGGGGGAGATACGCAGTATTTT. Translating gives CSAKTSGGGDTQYF.

Written as DNA, the CDR3 is TGCAGTGCCCAAACTAGCGGGGGGCCCAGGAAGGGGGCCCAGTACTTC. As protein: CSAQTSGGPRKGAQYF. This sequence joins TRBV20-1 and TRBJ2-5; 12 bases are a match to TRBD2. Germline loops: CDR1 DFQATT, CDR2 SNEGSKA (reference sequence). This CDR3 has 16 amino acids. V lost 6 bases, J lost 9 bases, and 17 bases stayed unmatched.

This clonotype was seen ten or more times. The chain is built from TRBV7-2 and TRBJ2-7; tentative D call: TRBD1 (7 bases). The CDR3 totals 14 residues. CDR1 is SGHTA and CDR2 is FQGNSA in the germline V gene. The V end was cut by 2 bases, the J end by 3 bases, with 11 bases between. The CDR3, as DNA: TGTGCCAGCAGCTTACAGGGGGGATACTACGAGCAGTACTTC. This codes for CASSLQGGYYEQYF.

In this sample, this clonotype turned up a few times. J is TRBJ2-5 and V is TRBV11-2; the D gene is possibly TRBD1 (5 bases). The CDR3 sequence is 15 residues long. The V end was cut by 1 base, the J end by 5 bases, with 14 bases between. Germline CDR1 and CDR2: SGHAT and FQNNGV. CDR3 coding DNA: TGTGCCAGCAGCTTAGCGTGGCAGGGTGGGGAGACCCAGTACTTC. It is translated as CASSLAWQGGETQYF. The entire variable domain, with the rest obtained from reference TRBV11-2 and TRBJ2-5, is as follows: EAGVAQSPRYKIIEKRQSVAFWCNPISGHATLYWYQQILGQGPKLLIQFQNNGVVDDSQLPKDRFSAERLKGVDSTLKIQPAKLEDSAVYLCASSLAWQGGETQYFGPGTRLLVL.

A word on this clonotype: One end of the junction fails to match germline, which may point to a read error. V and J are TRBV11-2 and TRBJ2-1; possibly TRBD1 for D (6 bases). The CDR3 is 14 residues long. Germline CDR1 reads SGHAT; CDR2 reads FQNNGV. CDR3 amino acids: CASSLEIQGNEKFF. CDR3 coding DNA: TGTGCCAGCAGCTTAGAGATTCAGGGGAATGAGAAGTTCTTC. The variable domain in full, completed from reference TRBV11-2 and TRBJ2-1, reads EAGVAQSPRYKIIEKRQSVAFWCNPISGHATLYWYQQILGQGPKLLIQFQNNGVVDDSQLPKDRFSAERLKGVDSTLKIQPAKLEDSAVYLCASSLEIQGNEKFFGPGTRLTVL.

This clonotype was seen only a few times. The CDR3 is CASSSVGVWGQETQYF. The CDR3 DNA reads as TGTGCCAGCAGCTCCGTCGGGGTATGGGGCCAAGAGACCCAGTACTTC. The chain couples TRBV7-6 to TRBJ2-5; a weak D match, TRBD2 (5 bases). Between the trimmed V and J ends, which lost 4 bases and 1 base, there was a span of 16 bases. CDR3 size: 16 residues. The V gene's germline CDR1 is SGHVS and CDR2 FNYEAQ.

The V gene is TRBV28, the J gene TRBJ1-2; D remains ambiguous. V shed 2 bases and J shed 6 bases, with 16 bases lying between them. Germline values: CDR1 MDHEN, CDR2 SYDVKM. This CDR3 comprises 15 residues. This CDR3 is CASSLGSWVLHGYTF. Written as DNA, the CDR3 is TGTGCCAGCAGTTTAGGGAGCTGGGTCCTGCATGGCTACACCTTC.

Of note for this clonotype: Because the CDR3 is missing its conserved closing phenylalanine or tryptophan, this is likely a read error. This chain links TRBV20-1 with TRBJ2-3; 10 nucleotides align to TRBD2. With V trimmed by 2 bases and J by 4 bases, 6 bases remained unmatched. This CDR3 has 15 amino acids. The germline gives CDR1 DFQATT, CDR2 SNEGSKA (reference sequence). In DNA, the CDR3 is TGCAGTGCTAGACCCGCGAGCGGGAGGGCAGATACGCAGTATCTT. Its translation is CSARPASGRADTQYL.

Only a few counts were recorded for this clonotype. The rearrangement joins TRBV15 to TRBJ2-7; 10 bases are shared with TRBD1. Germline loops: CDR1 LNHNV, CDR2 YYDKDF (reference sequence). With V trimmed by 6 bases and J by 4 bases, 12 bases remained unmatched. The CDR3 is 16 residues long. CDR3 region: CATRAIPGQGLYEQYF. DNA for the CDR3: TGTGCCACCAGAGCCATCCCGGGACAGGGGTTATACGAGCAGTACTTC. The variable domain in full, completed from reference TRBV15 and TRBJ2-7, reads DAMVIQNPRYQVTQFGKPVTLSCSQTLNHNVMYWYQQKSSQAPKLLFHYYDKDFNNEADTPDNFQSRRPNTSFCFLDIRSPGLGDTAMYLCATRAIPGQGLYEQYFGPGTRLTVT.

The V gene is TRBV20-1, the J gene TRBJ2-7; 12 bases align to TRBD2. Germline loops: CDR1 DFQATT, CDR2 SNEGSKA (reference sequence). V lost 6 bases to trimming and J lost 2 bases; unmatched junction nucleotides: 5. The CDR3 extends over 14 amino acids. The CDR3 protein is CSARTSGTAYEQYF. In DNA form, the CDR3 reads TGCAGTGCCAGGACTAGCGGGACCGCCTACGAGCAGTACTTC.

In the case of this clonotype: A junction end diverges from the germline sequence, so it may reflect a read error. The V call is TRBV28, the J call TRBJ2-5, with 7 bases lining up with TRBD1. This CDR3 spans 14 amino acids. Germline-derived CDR1 and CDR2 are MDHEN and SYDVKM. CDR3 region: CASSPHRGGKTQYF. DNA for the CDR3: TGTGCCAGCAGCCCTCACAGGGGTGGGAAGACCCAGTATTTC.

The CDR3 here is CASSPSDRPTDTQYF. Here the CDR3 DNA reads TGTGCCAGCAGCCCCTCGGACAGACCCACAGATACGCAGTATTTT. The V call is TRBV7-2, the J call TRBJ2-3; TRBD1 might be the D (6 bases). Germline-derived CDR1 and CDR2 are SGHTA and FQGNSA. The CDR3 covers 15 residues. V lost 5 bases, J lost 2 bases, and 14 bases lay in between.

The CDR3 is CASSVALRSTDTQYF. The CDR3 nucleotides read TGTGCCAGCAGCGTAGCTCTGAGAAGCACAGATACGCAGTATTTT. The chain uses TRBV9 and TRBJ2-3; D unclear. The ends were cut back, 0 bases at V and 0 bases at J, with 8 bases in the middle. Germline CDR1 SGDLS, CDR2 YYNGEE. The CDR3 loop spans 15 amino acids.

This clonotype occurred many times. This chain links TRBV7-3 with TRBJ2-3, with D maybe TRBD2 (6 bases). Germline V CDR1 and CDR2: SGHTA, FQGTGA. Trimming took off 5 bases at V and 6 bases at J, with 12 bases between the two ends. This CDR3 region has 13 residues. CDR3 region: CASSQGLGDTQYF. CDR3 sequence (DNA): TGTGCCAGCAGCCAGGGACTCGGGGATACGCAGTATTTT.